A selection of T cell receptor beta chains follows, all from one sample in a study of blood T cell repertoires in COVID-19. The assay was immunoSEQ multiplex PCR, and TCRdb's table has in-frame clones only and misses some. The sample carries some 520,000 clones, 80% to 90% recorded once. Sequenced material: peripheral blood. The receptor set was obtained from a man aged 18 to 30 with COVID-19, enrolled during active disease. Each CDR3 is given without its conserved first and last residue.

TRBV19	ASSGINQPQH
TRBV5-5	ASSFPGQTYGYT
TRBV12-3/TRBV12-4	ASTSWGVNEQF
TRBV2	ASSDFRGTASNTGELF
TRBV6-5	ASSYSGTANYGYT
TRBV7-3	ASSSGAGGLDEQF
TRBV2	ASTGTGYDNEQF
TRBV19	ASRGGWGYGYT
TRBV7-2	ASSLGLAGVQDTQY
TRBV30	AWSPIRGNRGTEAF
TRBV30	AWRGSSYNSPLH
TRBV27	ASSLNRLGGYT
TRBV2	ASSEMLAPYQETQY
TRBV4-1	ASSQGTETNYGYT
TRBV6-5	ASSLDSIGNGYT
TRBV7-9	ASRLTGEVGYT
TRBV29-1	SVEDGDRGVAEAF
TRBV3-1/TRBV3-2	ASSQDRGQSTGELF
TRBV9	ASSVRGDRSNYGYT
TRBV7-9	ASSLDIRTA
TRBV27	ASSSRHRGRNYGYT
TRBV12-3/TRBV12-4	ASIDEGELF
TRBV15	ATSRGRGLNTEAF
TRBV30	ASGNNEQF
TRBV14	ASSSGLAAGGTQY
TRBV30	AWSELQLAGGAYEQY
TRBV27	ASSLTSGGQETQY
TRBV11-2	ASSLAVQGYEQY
TRBV6-5	ASNWRGWNTEAF
TRBV7-9	ASSPTASGGANEQF
TRBV2	ASSDRDGYGYT
TRBV7-9	ASSLMSPGNTEAF
TRBV18	ASSPKASGGSYNEQF
TRBV19	ASSIGHGTSGGSYNEQF
TRBV7-3	ASSLSADRDREGGGNQPQH
TRBV6-6	ASSGWTGPEYEQF
TRBV7-2	ASSSNRQSNQPQH
TRBV20-1	SASYARGSHEQY
TRBV5-1	ASSPGGGDTQY
TRBV7-9	ASSSTSGSITDTQY
TRBV6-8	ASSHKQGYEQY
TRBV9	ASSVLRGPGTGELF
TRBV5-1	ASMSGAFNTGELF
TRBV5-6	ASSLGQGRTEAF